This paragraph reports one T cell receptor beta chain. The data originate from a study of identical twins. A template switching step contributed a universal primer site, while unique molecular identifiers were present in the cDNA. TCRdb re-analysed the 5' RACE reads in MiXCR, keeping a single row per CDR3 protein. The sample contains 520,000 or so distinct CDR3 sequences, about 20% of which appear only once. CDR1 is SNHLY, CDR2 FYNNEI, per germline. This CDR3 is built from 13 residues. Trimming stripped 7 bases from V and 4 bases from J, with 13 bases between. This sample also belongs to another study, concerning T cells expressing NK-cell markers.

The sequencing input was CD4+ T cells sorted from blood. The source is a woman aged 18 to 35 in good health. V and J are TRBV2 and TRBJ2-5; D gene uncertain. The CDR3 here is CASNLAEGETQYF. The DNA for the CDR3 is TGTGCCAGCAACTTAGCTGAAGGAGAGACCCAGTACTTC.